This is a list of T cell receptor beta chains from one sample in a study of blood T cell repertoires in COVID-19. TCRdb's copy holds only in-frame clones and misses some; the assay was immunoSEQ multiplex PCR. This sample carries a few hundred thousand clones, roughly four fifths of them seen once, and the ten largest clones take approximately 5.2%. Sample: peripheral blood. These receptors were collected from a woman between 65 and 79 years old with COVID-19, enrolled during active disease. The CDR3 runs from the conserved cysteine through the conserved F or W. The order of the fields is V gene, J gene, clone size, D gene, CDR3 protein, CDR3 DNA. The D gene is left open where the match is weak. The listing skips clone size in some rows; elsewhere it reads once, few, many or a size class.

TRBV7-2	TRBJ2-5	-	TRBD1	CASSYGQGSETQYF	TGTGCCAGCAGCTACGGACAGGGATCGGAGACCCAGTACTTC
TRBV28	TRBJ2-7	-	-	CASSLITGFSYEQYF	TGTGCCAGCAGCCTCATCACAGGGTTCTCCTACGAGCAGTACTTC
TRBV9	TRBJ2-5	-	-	CASSVGQGNTETQYF	TGTGCCAGCAGCGTAGGGCAGGGGAATACGGAGACCCAGTACTTC
TRBV24-1	TRBJ1-2	-	-	CATSTGSYGYTF	TGTGCCACCAGTACAGGCTCCTATGGCTACACCTTC
TRBV6-2/TRBV6-3	TRBJ2-1	-	-	CASSYTNRGGEQFF	TGTGCCAGCAGTTACACAAATAGAGGAGGTGAGCAGTTCTTC
TRBV6-5	TRBJ1-1	-	-	CASSYSGIFNTEAFF	TGTGCCAGCAGTTACTCTGGCATCTTTAACACTGAAGCTTTCTTT
TRBV28	TRBJ1-1	once	-	CASRSTGTRTAFF	TGTGCCAGCAGGTCTACAGGGACACGAACGGCTTTCTTT
TRBV7-2	TRBJ1-2	-	TRBD1	CATTTGDPGPYGYTF	TGTGCCACCACGACAGGGGACCCGGGGCCTTATGGCTACACCTTC
TRBV6-5	TRBJ1-1	-	-	CASSYSEGVGTEAFF	TGTGCCAGCAGTTACTCGGAGGGAGTAGGGACTGAAGCTTTCTTT
TRBV2	TRBJ1-5	-	TRBD1	CASSGQGAPQPQHF	TGTGCCAGCAGTGGTCAGGGGGCCCCTCAGCCCCAGCATTTT
TRBV28	TRBJ1-3	-	-	CASSSTVNSGNTIYF	TGTGCCAGCAGTTCGACAGTCAACTCTGGAAACACCATATATTTT
TRBV7-2	TRBJ2-7	-	-	CASSPRGTESYEQYF	TGTGCCAGCAGCCCTCGGGGTACAGAGTCCTACGAGCAGTACTTC
TRBV27	TRBJ2-3	-	-	CASSLWRAPADTQYF	TGTGCCAGCAGTTTATGGAGGGCGCCGGCAGATACGCAGTATTTT
TRBV28	TRBJ1-3	-	-	CASSPGGSSGNTIYF	TGTGCCAGCAGCCCCGGCGGCAGCTCTGGAAACACCATATATTTT
TRBV21-1	TRBJ2-7	-	-	CAVYRDTSYEQYF	TGTGCCGTATACCGGGACACCTCCTACGAGCAGTACTTC
TRBV2	TRBJ1-2	-	-	CASSFRDGYTF	TGTGCCAGCAGTTTCAGGGATGGCTACACCTTC
TRBV10-3	TRBJ2-7	-	TRBD1	CAISERGPGYEQYF	TGTGCCATCAGTGAAAGGGGGCCGGGGTACGAGCAGTACTTC
TRBV30	TRBJ2-5	-	-	CAWSVYRSETQYF	TGTGCCTGGAGTGTTTACAGGTCGGAGACCCAGTACTTC
TRBV18	TRBJ2-7	few	TRBD2	CASSPELAEYEQYF	TGTGCCAGCTCACCAGAACTAGCGGAGTACGAGCAGTACTTC
TRBV27	TRBJ2-4	-	TRBD1	CASSLATGWGAKNIQYF	TGTGCCAGCAGTCTCGCGACAGGGTGGGGGGCCAAAAACATTCAGTACTTC
TRBV28	TRBJ2-7	-	-	CASSLTHGGSYEQYF	TGTGCCAGCAGTTTGACTCATGGCGGGTCCTACGAGCAGTACTTC
TRBV10-3	TRBJ1-2	-	-	CAIRNRENEDGYTF	TGTGCCATCAGGAACAGGGAAAACGAGGATGGCTACACCTTC
TRBV7-8	TRBJ2-5	few	TRBD1	CASSLRPGQGQETQYF	TGTGCCAGCAGCTTAAGGCCGGGACAGGGTCAAGAGACCCAGTACTTC
TRBV5-1	TRBJ2-7	many	TRBD1	CASSYSGTGYDEQYF	TGCGCCAGCTCCTATTCCGGGACAGGGTACGACGAGCAGTACTTC
TRBV9	TRBJ2-2	-	-	CASSSPRTVNTGELFF	TGTGCCAGCAGCTCTCCAAGGACAGTGAACACCGGGGAGCTGTTTTTT
TRBV5-1	TRBJ1-3	-	-	CASSLAGSSGNTIYF	TGCGCCAGCAGCTTGGCAGGATCCTCTGGAAACACCATATATTTT
TRBV10-3	TRBJ1-3	-	-	CAIQGSGNTIYF	TGTGCCATTCAGGGATCTGGAAACACCATATATTTT